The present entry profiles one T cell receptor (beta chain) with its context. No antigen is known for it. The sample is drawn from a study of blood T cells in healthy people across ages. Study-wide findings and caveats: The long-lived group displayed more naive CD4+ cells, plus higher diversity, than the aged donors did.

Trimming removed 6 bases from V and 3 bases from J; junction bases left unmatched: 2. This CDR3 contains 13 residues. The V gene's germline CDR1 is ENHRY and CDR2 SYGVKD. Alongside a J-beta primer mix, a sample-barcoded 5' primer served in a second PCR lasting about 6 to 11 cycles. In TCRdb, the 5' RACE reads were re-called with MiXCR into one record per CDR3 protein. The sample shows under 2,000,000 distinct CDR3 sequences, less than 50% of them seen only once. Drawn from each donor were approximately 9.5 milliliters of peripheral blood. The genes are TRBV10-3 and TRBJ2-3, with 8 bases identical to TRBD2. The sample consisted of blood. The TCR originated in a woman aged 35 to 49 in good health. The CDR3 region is CAISPGGTDTQYF. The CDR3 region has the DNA TGTGCCATCAGCCCGGGGGGGACAGATACGCAGTATTTT.